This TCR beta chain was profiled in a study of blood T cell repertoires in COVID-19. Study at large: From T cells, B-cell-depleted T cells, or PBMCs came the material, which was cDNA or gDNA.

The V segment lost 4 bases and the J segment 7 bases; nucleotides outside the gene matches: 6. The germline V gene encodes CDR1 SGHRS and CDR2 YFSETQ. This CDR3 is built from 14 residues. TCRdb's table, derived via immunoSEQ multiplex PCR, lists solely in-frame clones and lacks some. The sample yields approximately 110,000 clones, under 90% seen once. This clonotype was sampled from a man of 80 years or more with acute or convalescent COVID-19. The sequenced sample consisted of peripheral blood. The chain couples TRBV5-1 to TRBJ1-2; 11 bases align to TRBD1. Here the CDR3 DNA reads TGCGCCAGCAGCCCGGGACAGGGGGGGCCTGGCTACACCTTC. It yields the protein CASSPGQGGPGYTF.